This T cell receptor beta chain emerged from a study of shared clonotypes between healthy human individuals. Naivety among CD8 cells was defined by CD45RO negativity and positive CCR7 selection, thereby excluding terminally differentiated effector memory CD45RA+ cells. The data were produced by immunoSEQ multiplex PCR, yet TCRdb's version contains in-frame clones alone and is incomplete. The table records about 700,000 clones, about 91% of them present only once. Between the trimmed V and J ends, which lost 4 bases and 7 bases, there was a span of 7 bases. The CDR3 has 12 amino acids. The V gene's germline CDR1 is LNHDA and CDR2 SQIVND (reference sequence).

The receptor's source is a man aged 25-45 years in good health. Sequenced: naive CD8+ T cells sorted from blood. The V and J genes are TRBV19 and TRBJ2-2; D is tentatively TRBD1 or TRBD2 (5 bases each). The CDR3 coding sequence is TGTGCCAGTAGTAATGGGGGCGGGGAGCTGTTTTTT. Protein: CASSNGGGELFF.